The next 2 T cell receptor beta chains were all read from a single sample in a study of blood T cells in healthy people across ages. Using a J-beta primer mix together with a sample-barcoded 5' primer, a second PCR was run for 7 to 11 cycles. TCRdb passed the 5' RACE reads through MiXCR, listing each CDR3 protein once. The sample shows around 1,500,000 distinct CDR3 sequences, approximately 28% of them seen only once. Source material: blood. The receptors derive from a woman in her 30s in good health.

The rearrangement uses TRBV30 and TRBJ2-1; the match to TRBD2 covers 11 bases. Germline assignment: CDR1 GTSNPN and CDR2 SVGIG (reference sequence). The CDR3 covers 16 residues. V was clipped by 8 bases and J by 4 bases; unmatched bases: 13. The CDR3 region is CARLTPGLAAYNEQFF. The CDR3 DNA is TGTGCCCGGCTGACTCCGGGACTAGCGGCGTACAATGAGCAGTTCTTC.

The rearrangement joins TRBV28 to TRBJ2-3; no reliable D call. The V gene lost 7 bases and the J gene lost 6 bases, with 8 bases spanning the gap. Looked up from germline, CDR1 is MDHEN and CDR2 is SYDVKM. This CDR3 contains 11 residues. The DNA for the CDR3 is TGTGCCAGCAACTCGGACGATACGCAGTATTTT. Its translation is CASNSDDTQYF.